The T cell receptor beta chain under discussion was sequenced for a study of CD8+ T cells in alopecia areata. The germline CDR1 and CDR2 sequences are SGHRS and YFSETQ. The trim removed 1 base at V and 5 bases at J, leaving 4 bases unmatched. This CDR3 spans 14 amino acids. RNA was isolated and reverse transcribed to cDNA, the sequencing template. Sequencing was performed with immunoSEQ multiplex PCR; in TCRdb, only in-frame clones are kept and a portion is missing. The data hold around 69,000 clones, with 60% observed a single time. V usage is TRBV5-1 and J usage is TRBJ2-7; 9 nucleotides align to TRBD1. This material consisted of CD8+ T cells sorted from blood, taken at week 0. This receptor was taken from a human donor with alopecia areata. This CDR3 reads CASSLRQGDNEQYF. CDR3 DNA sequence: TGCGCCAGCAGCTTGCGACAGGGGGATAACGAGCAGTACTTC.